This is a list of T cell receptor beta chains from one sample in a study of T cells in Graves' hyperthyroidism and ophthalmopathy. MiXCR, run by TCRdb on the multiplex PCR reads, gives a single entry per CDR3 protein. This table holds a few hundred thousand distinct CDR3 sequences, 13% to 15% found once. Sequenced material: blood. Receptors originate from a woman under 30 with Graves' hyperthyroidism. Both conserved end residues are part of each CDR3. Each record gives: V gene, D gene, CDR3 protein. A D gene is named only where the DNA matches it firmly.

>TRBV7-2|.
CASSPRGQMSSYNSPLHF
>TRBV30|.
CAWKGDGAEAFF
>TRBV7-6|TRBD2
CASSRDYPYEQYF
>TRBV30|.
CASQPANTEAFF
>TRBV25-1|.
CASSEPGGKSGEQYF
>TRBV6-1|TRBD2
CASSARLAHEQFF
>TRBV20-1|TRBD2
CSARLAGVREQYF
>TRBV11-3|.
CASSPLGSETQYF
>TRBV5-1|.
CASSLPMDTQYF
>TRBV24-1|.
CATSDWYQTDTQYF
>TRBV3-1|.
CASSPTERQETQYF
>TRBV19|.
CASSMSGSTYNEQFF
>TRBV12-3/TRBV12-4|.
CASSATTSSGNTIYF
>TRBV6-1|.
CASRGRREAFF
>TRBV4-2|.
CASSQGIGDYEQYF
>TRBV11-2|TRBD2
CASSPQGLAGADTQYF
>TRBV30|.
CAWNFDRSSYEQYF
>TRBV27|TRBD1
CASSGSKGANTEAFF
>TRBV29-1|.
CSVEVSGANVLTF
>TRBV7-9|.
CASSRVAESSNGYTF
>TRBV20-1|TRBD2
CSARKRELRETQYF
>TRBV19|TRBD2
CASSTLAGGRETQYF
>TRBV12-3/TRBV12-4|TRBD1
CASSFDRGRGYTF
>TRBV20-1|.
CSARGVTEAFF
>TRBV3-1|.
CASSQVDSFYEQYF
>TRBV24-1|.
CATSRTAFSTDTQYF
>TRBV4-2|.
CASSQGHRKYNEQFF
>TRBV12-3/TRBV12-4|.
CASSRRDGRNQPQHF
>TRBV5-8|.
CASSLRLVGYEQFF
>TRBV11-2|TRBD2
CASSAGGGSYNEQFF
>TRBV7-9|.
CASSQVGREKADTQYF
>TRBV7-3|.
CASSSLGVNTDTQYF
>TRBV29-1|TRBD1
CSVDGTGVGEQYF
>TRBV3-1|.
CASSPQLVGTEAFF
>TRBV6-1|.
CASSLQGSDDEQYF
>TRBV11-2|.
CASSRTPQNTEAFF
>TRBV30|.
CAWSVLLGASYGYTF
>TRBV19|.
CASRAGSEAFF
>TRBV5-5|.
CASSGATAFYEQYF
>TRBV12-3/TRBV12-4|.
CASSPGRWNGYTF
>TRBV20-1|.
CSARRGLYNEQFF
>TRBV19|.
CASIRPLGAGTEAFF
>TRBV9|.
CASSVGGAMNTEAFF
>TRBV12-3/TRBV12-4|TRBD1
CASSFRDRGFETQYF
>TRBV30|.
CAWNIGQHTEAFF
>TRBV7-3|.
CASSSSGGYGNTIYF
>TRBV11-3|.
CASSLGLRGYTEAFF
>TRBV7-6|.
CASSLGGGSPEAFF
>TRBV12-3/TRBV12-4|TRBD2
CASSIKEAGGRQFF